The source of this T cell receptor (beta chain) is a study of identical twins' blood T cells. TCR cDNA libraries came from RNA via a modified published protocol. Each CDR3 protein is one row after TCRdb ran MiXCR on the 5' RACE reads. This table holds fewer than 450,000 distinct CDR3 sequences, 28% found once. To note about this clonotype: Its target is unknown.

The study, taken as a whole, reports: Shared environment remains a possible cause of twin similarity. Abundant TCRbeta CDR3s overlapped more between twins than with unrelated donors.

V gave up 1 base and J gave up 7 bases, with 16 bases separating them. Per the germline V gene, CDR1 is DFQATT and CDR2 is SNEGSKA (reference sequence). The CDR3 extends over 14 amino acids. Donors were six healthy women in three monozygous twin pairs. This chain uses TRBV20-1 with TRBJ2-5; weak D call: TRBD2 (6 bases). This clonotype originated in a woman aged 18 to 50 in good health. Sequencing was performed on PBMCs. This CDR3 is CSARGSGQLGTQYF. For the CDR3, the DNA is TGCAGTGCTAGAGGGAGCGGGCAATTAGGGACCCAGTACTTC.